This TCR beta chain was captured in a study of response to subunit inactivated influenza vaccine. Study findings and constraints: The authors put forward the suggestion that each seasonal influenza vaccination may bring in only a limited number of new T cells.

Note on this clonotype: Its antigen remains unidentified.

V was clipped by 0 bases and J by 3 bases, with 12 bases between them. The CDR3 has 15 amino acids. Looked up from germline, CDR1 is MGHDK and CDR2 is SYGVNS. TCRdb re-called the RT-PCR reads with MiXCR, one entry per CDR3 protein. Of approximately 570,000 distinct CDR3 sequences listed, about 7.6% are singletons. The specimen comprised PBMCs from blood, sampled 23 to 25 months after vaccination. The chain joins TRBV25-1 to TRBJ2-7, with a possible D match to TRBD2 (7 bases). The receptor's source is a man aged 45-69 years who received an inactivated influenza vaccine. The CDR3 region is CASSEYQGGGYEQYF. The CDR3, as DNA: TGTGCCAGCAGTGAATATCAGGGAGGGGGCTACGAGCAGTACTTC.